This T cell receptor beta chain was profiled in a study of T cell changes during pregnancy in multiple sclerosis. The assay was immunoSEQ multiplex PCR, and TCRdb's table has in-frame clones only and misses some. The repertoire holds approximately 97,000 clones, approximately 90% seen once, with roughly 0.79% in the top ten. V lost 5 bases, J lost 4 bases, and 8 bases stayed unmatched. CDR1 and CDR2 from the germline V gene are SGHTA and FQGNSA. The CDR3 extends over 16 amino acids. The sequence came from a female donor in good health, enrolled as a control in a pregnancy study. The sequencing used peripheral blood, collected in the second trimester of pregnancy. The chain recombines TRBV7-2 with TRBJ2-2, with 9 bases identical to TRBD2. The CDR3 region has the DNA TGTGCCAGCAGCCCGCAGCCTAGCGGGATCACCGGGGAGCTGTTTTTT. Translation: CASSPQPSGITGELFF.